These 32 T cell receptor beta chains were all obtained from the same sample, sequenced in a study of control samples from healthy donors and cancer patients. Method: immunoSEQ multiplex PCR; TCRdb's copy keeps in-frame clones and lacks some. The table shows about 110,000 clones, with around four fifths occurring only once. What was sequenced was blood. These receptors were collected from a man aged 18-30 years in good health.

The chain uses TRBV18 and TRBJ1-1, with D possibly being TRBD1 (6 bases). Trimming left V 3 bases short and J 8 bases short, with 10 bases between. There are 12 residues in the CDR3. Germline loops: CDR1 KGHSH, CDR2 LQKENI. CDR3 residues: CASSPVQGEAFF. CDR3 nucleotide sequence: TGTGCCAGCTCACCCGTCCAGGGGGAAGCTTTCTTT.

This chain links TRBV29-1 with TRBJ1-3; a possible D gene is TRBD1 (5 bases). The CDR3 is 14 amino acids. Germline CDR1 SQVTM, CDR2 ANQGSEA. Trimming left V 3 bases short and J 0 bases short, with 9 bases between. CDR3: CSVELGDSGNTIYF. CDR3 nucleotide sequence: TGCAGCGTTGAGTTGGGGGACTCTGGAAACACCATATATTTT.

V and J are TRBV4-2 and TRBJ1-2, with a possible D match to TRBD1 (5 bases). The V gene's germline CDR1 is LGHNA and CDR2 YNFKEQ. The CDR3 totals 15 residues. V lost 8 bases to trimming and J lost 0 bases, with 16 bases between them. The CDR3 DNA sequence: TGTGCCAGCGGGGACGGGGAATATTCTAACTATGGCTACACCTTC. Protein: CASGDGEYSNYGYTF.

The chain joins TRBV27 to TRBJ1-5; D is possibly TRBD1 (5 bases). V was shortened by 0 bases and J by 7 bases, with 13 bases between the two germline ends. This CDR3 has 15 amino acids. Germline V CDR1 and CDR2: MNHEY, SMNVEV (reference sequence). CDR3 sequence reads: CASSLSLGAGQPQHF. As DNA, the CDR3 is TGTGCCAGCAGTTTATCGTTGGGAGCAGGGCAGCCCCAGCATTTT.

The V and J genes are TRBV3-1 (or the pseudogene TRBV3-2) and TRBJ2-3; D is ambiguous. CDR1 is LGHDT and CDR2 is YNNKEL in the germline V gene (reference sequence). The V end lost 4 bases, the J end lost 4 bases, and 15 bases lay between the germline ends. CDR3 length: 15 residues. The CDR3 nucleotides read TGTGCCAGCAGCCTCCGGCCGGCAAACCCAGATACGCAGTATTTT. Amino acid sequence: CASSLRPANPDTQYF.

The gene calls are TRBV5-1 and TRBJ2-1; possible D gene TRBD2, 6 bases. Germline V gene lookup returns CDR1 SGHRS and CDR2 YFSETQ. This CDR3 is 17 amino acids long. V lost 2 bases to trimming and J lost 0 bases, with 15 bases between them. The CDR3 region is CASSFGRDPLSYNEQFF. Here the CDR3 DNA reads TGCGCCAGCAGCTTTGGGCGGGATCCACTCTCCTACAATGAGCAGTTCTTC.

The chain joins TRBV3-1 (or the pseudogene TRBV3-2) to TRBJ1-3, with D possibly matching TRBD1 (5 bases). Trimming shortened V by 4 bases and J by 2 bases, and 21 bases separated the two germline ends. The CDR3 covers 18 residues. Germline V lookup: CDR1 LGHDT, CDR2 YNNKEL (reference sequence). The CDR3 DNA reads TGTGCCAGCAGCCCCGTGTGGGGGATCGTACCTACTGGAAACACCATATATTTT. Its translation is CASSPVWGIVPTGNTIYF.

This clone was found once. The genes are TRBV30 and TRBJ1-2; weak D call: TRBD1 (6 bases). This CDR3 region has 12 residues. V dropped 2 bases and J dropped 4 bases, with 8 bases sitting between them. CDR1 and CDR2 (germline): GTSNPN, SVGIG (reference sequence). The CDR3 coding sequence is TGTGCCTGGAGTACAGGGTCCTATGGCTACACCTTC. Translating it yields CAWSTGSYGYTF. Full variable domain (outside the CDR3, taken from reference TRBV30 and TRBJ1-2): SQTIHQWPATLVQPVGSPLSLECTVEGTSNPNLYWYRQAAGRGLQLLFYSVGIGQISSEVPQNLSASRPQDRQFILSSKKLLLSDSGFYLCAWSTGSYGYTFGSGTRLTVV.

The V and J genes are TRBV21-1 and TRBJ1-2; no DNA check was done on the table's D call, TRBD1. TRBV21-1 is noted as a pseudogene. CDR3 length: 15 amino acids. The CDR3 DNA reads TGTGCCAGCAGCGGGGGGACAGGGGGCTCGTATGGCTACACCTTC. Translating gives CASSGGTGGSYGYTF.

This sequence joins TRBV11-3 and TRBJ2-2; D perhaps matches TRBD1 (6 bases). Germline V gene data show CDR1 as SGHNT and CDR2 as YENEEA. This CDR3 comprises 18 residues. V was cut by 0 bases and J by 0 bases, with 14 bases left in between. The chain's CDR3 is CASSLDTLGTSNTGELFF. In nucleotides, the CDR3 is TGTGCCAGCAGCTTAGACACTCTCGGGACATCGAACACCGGGGAGCTGTTTTTT.

The chain carries TRBV19 and TRBJ1-1; D possibly corresponds to TRBD1 (5 bases). Germline V gene data show CDR1 as LNHDA and CDR2 as SQIVND (reference sequence). V lost 3 bases to trimming and J lost 7 bases, with 12 bases between them. This CDR3 spans 13 amino acids. The CDR3 nucleotides are TGTGCCAGTAGTATTAACCCTCAGGGTGAAGCTTTCTTT. Protein: CASSINPQGEAFF.

This clone is a singleton in its sample. This chain connects TRBV18 to TRBJ2-2, with a weak D call TRBD2 (6 bases). CDR3 size: 15 residues. Trimming removed 9 bases from V and 2 bases from J, with 16 bases in between. Germline V CDR1 and CDR2: KGHSH, LQKENI. The CDR3 coding sequence is TGTGCCAGTCGAGGGAGGACACCAAACACCGGGGAGCTGTTTTTT. Amino acid sequence: CASRGRTPNTGELFF.

This chain uses TRBV1 with TRBJ2-3; whether TRBD2, the table's D call, matches the DNA was not checked. TRBV1 is a listed pseudogene. This CDR3 comprises 14 residues. The chain's CDR3 is CTSISGGDTDTQYF. Here the CDR3 DNA reads TGCACCAGCATCTCCGGGGGGGACACAGATACGCAGTATTTT.

The chain joins TRBV5-6 to TRBJ2-7, with 7 bases lining up with TRBD1. The junction had 6 bases not matched to a gene; V was cut back by 1 base and J by 2 bases. The CDR3 covers 15 residues. Germline values: CDR1 SGHDT, CDR2 YYEEEE. The CDR3 coding sequence is TGTGCCAGCAGCTTGCTTGCGACAGGGACCTACGAGCAGTACTTC. It encodes CASSLLATGTYEQYF.

As regards this clone: The junction departs from germline at one end; a sequencing error may be responsible. The chain combines TRBV4-2 with TRBJ2-5, with TRBD2 matching 9 bases. The germline CDR1 and CDR2 sequences are LGHNA and YNFKEQ. The CDR3 is 19 residues long. The CDR3 nucleotides read TGTGCCAGCAGCCAAGACTCCCCCTTGGGCGGGGGGGATCAAGTGACCCAGTACTTC. Its protein product is CASSQDSPLGGGDQVTQYF.

This chain links TRBV19 with TRBJ2-5, with 11 bases aligning to TRBD1. Germline V gene data show CDR1 as LNHDA and CDR2 as SQIVND (reference sequence). This CDR3 has 15 residues. V lost 5 bases and J lost 7; bases outside the gene matches: 9. The CDR3 region is CASSPGTGGAGTQYF. The CDR3 coding sequence is TGTGCCAGTAGTCCGGGGACAGGGGGTGCCGGGACCCAGTACTTC.

V is TRBV19 and J is TRBJ1-1, with unresolved D. Germline loops: CDR1 LNHDA, CDR2 SQIVND (reference sequence). The CDR3 has 15 amino acids. Trimming stripped 4 bases from V and 6 bases from J, with 18 bases between. The CDR3 here is CASSTFPGLMPEAFF. CDR3 DNA sequence: TGTGCCAGTAGTACCTTCCCCGGACTAATGCCTGAAGCTTTCTTT.

The chain couples TRBV15 to TRBJ2-5; D gene ambiguous. Trimming pared 1 base from V and 5 bases from J, leaving 17 bases between. CDR1 is LNHNV, CDR2 YYDKDF, per germline (reference sequence). The CDR3 consists of 16 residues. CDR3 DNA: TGTGCCACCAGCAGAGGGGCAAGTAGAGTGGGGGAGACCCAGTACTTC. As protein: CATSRGASRVGETQYF.

This chain connects TRBV30 to TRBJ1-5; D is unresolved. The CDR3 spans 14 residues. Germline V gene data show CDR1 as GTSNPN and CDR2 as SVGIG (reference sequence). The V end lost 3 bases, the J end lost 3 bases, and 12 bases lay between the germline ends. CDR3 protein: CAWSQWTPNQPQHF. CDR3 DNA: TGTGCCTGGAGCCAATGGACCCCCAATCAGCCCCAGCATTTT.

The CDR3 spells CASSIRQGVRDTQYF. CDR3 DNA sequence: TGTGCCAGCAGTATAAGACAGGGTGTAAGAGATACGCAGTATTTT. This chain joins TRBV27 and TRBJ2-3; 7 bases are a match to TRBD1. CDR3 length: 15 amino acids. Germline trimming cut 5 bases from V and 5 bases from J; bases unmatched to any gene: 10. Germline loops: CDR1 MNHEY, CDR2 SMNVEV (reference sequence).

The V gene is TRBV5-1, the J gene TRBJ2-5, with 8 bases aligning to TRBD1. CDR3 length: 14 amino acids. Germline V lookup: CDR1 SGHRS, CDR2 YFSETQ. V lost 8 bases and J lost 3; bases outside the gene matches: 9. In nucleotides, the CDR3 is TGCGCCAGTCAGACAGGGGACTTTAAAGAGACCCAGTACTTC. Its translation: CASQTGDFKETQYF.

This clone was counted once. DNA for the CDR3: TGTGCCAGCAGTCAGAGCGTCTCCGGGCGGAGGAACACAGATACGCAGTATTTT. Translating it yields CASSQSVSGRRNTDTQYF. The chain links TRBV2 to TRBJ2-3, with a weak D call TRBD2 (5 bases). This CDR3 spans 18 amino acids. V was clipped by 5 bases and J by 2 bases, with 23 bases between them. The germline V gene encodes CDR1 SNHLY and CDR2 FYNNEI.

The gene calls are TRBV4-2 and TRBJ2-1; TRBD1 is a possible D gene (7 bases). The germline V gene encodes CDR1 LGHNA and CDR2 YNFKEQ. Between the trimmed V and J ends, which lost 2 bases and 2 bases, there was a span of 10 bases. This CDR3 is 15 amino acids long. In DNA, the CDR3 is TGTGCCAGCAGCCAACAGGGGGGCCCCTACAATGAGCAGTTCTTC. Translation gives CASSQQGGPYNEQFF.

The chain uses TRBV7-2 and TRBJ1-5; D remains unclear. This CDR3 has 17 residues. V lost 5 bases and J 3 bases, leaving 20 bases between the germline ends. The germline CDR1 and CDR2 sequences are SGHTA and FQGNSA. CDR3 sequence (DNA): TGTGCCAGCAGCCCCCACCGATTGGCCGGGGACAATCAGCCCCAGCATTTT. Protein sequence: CASSPHRLAGDNQPQHF. The whole variable domain, filled in from reference TRBV7-2 and TRBJ1-5, reads GAGVSQSPSNKVTEKGKDVELRCDPISGHTALYWYRQSLGQGLEFLIYFQGNSAPDKSGLPSDRFSAERTGGSVSTLTIQRTQQEDSAVYLCASSPHRLAGDNQPQHFGDGTRLSIL.

This clone was seen only a few times. The genes are TRBV11-2 and TRBJ2-5; D not resolved. The V gene's germline CDR1 is SGHAT and CDR2 FQNNGV. The CDR3 consists of 12 residues. V shed 0 bases and J shed 6 bases, with 5 bases lying between them. Here the CDR3 reads CASSLETQTQYF. CDR3 coding DNA: TGTGCCAGCAGCTTAGAAACCCAGACCCAGTACTTC.

This chain joins TRBV7-9 and TRBJ1-3; no reliable D call. V lost 1 base, J lost 2 bases, and 9 bases lay in between. CDR1 SEHNR and CDR2 FQNEAQ come from the germline V gene (reference sequence). The CDR3 extends over 15 amino acids. The DNA of the CDR3 is TGTGCCAGCAGCTTAGTGGGCGCCACTGGAAACACCATATATTTT. Protein sequence: CASSLVGATGNTIYF.

The chain employs TRBV11-2 and TRBJ2-1, with D perhaps matching TRBD1 or TRBD2 (6 bases each). Germline values: CDR1 SGHAT, CDR2 FQNNGV. The CDR3 contains 15 residues. Trimming pared 3 bases from V and 8 bases from J, leaving 17 bases between. The CDR3 is CASSFRGAGGDEQFF. CDR3 DNA: TGTGCCAGCAGCTTCCGAGGGGCCGGGGGCGATGAGCAGTTCTTC.

The chain is built from TRBV6-5 and TRBJ1-2, with TRBD1 as a possible D gene (5 bases). CDR1 and CDR2 (germline): MNHEY, SVGAGI. The CDR3 contains 15 residues. The V and J ends lost 0 bases and 3 bases respectively, with 11 bases between them. In DNA form, the CDR3 reads TGTGCCAGCAGTTACTCGCCCCGGGACGACTATGGCTACACCTTC. Protein sequence: CASSYSPRDDYGYTF.

This chain uses TRBV5-1 with TRBJ1-6, with D possibly TRBD1 on 5 matching bases. The germline V and J ends were trimmed by 0 bases and 11 bases, with 12 bases remaining between them. Germline CDR1 reads SGHRS; CDR2 reads YFSETQ. The CDR3 covers 14 residues. DNA of the CDR3: TGCGCCAGCAGCTTGGGGCGGGTAGGGGCACCCCTCCACTTT. Encoded protein: CASSLGRVGAPLHF.

CDR3 sequence: CASSIGGSGANVLTF. The CDR3 nucleotides read TGTGCCAGTAGTATTGGAGGGTCTGGGGCCAACGTCCTGACTTTC. The V gene is TRBV19, the J gene TRBJ2-6; D might be TRBD2 (6 bases). V lost 3 bases and J lost 1, with 7 bases in between. The CDR3 loop spans 15 amino acids. The germline V gene encodes CDR1 LNHDA and CDR2 SQIVND (reference sequence).

The chain couples TRBV29-1 to TRBJ2-3; tentative D call: TRBD2 (5 bases). Germline-derived CDR1 and CDR2 are SQVTM and ANQGSEA. The CDR3 spans 11 residues. The V and J ends lost 4 bases and 4 bases respectively, with 6 bases between them. The DNA of the CDR3 is TGCAGCGTTGCTAGCCCAGATACGCAGTATTTT. As protein: CSVASPDTQYF.

The genes are TRBV6-6 and TRBJ1-5, with 8 bases lining up with TRBD1. V lost 4 bases to trimming and J lost 9 bases; unmatched junction nucleotides: 11. Germline V CDR1 and CDR2: MNHNY, SVGAGI (reference sequence). CDR3 size: 15 residues. The CDR3 region has the DNA TGTGCCAGCAGTTCATTACAGGGGGGATCACGGCCCCAGCATTTT. As protein: CASSSLQGGSRPQHF.